The 31 T cell receptor beta chains below all came from one sample that was sequenced in a study of Graves' ophthalmopathy and Graves' hyperthyroidism. Amplifying from RNA transcripts, the study obtained TCR beta CDR3 regions. RT-PCR in the first round used HTBI primers; a second-round multiplex PCR followed. From the multiplex PCR reads, TCRdb called clonotypes with MiXCR, one entry per CDR3 protein. Of about 370,000 distinct CDR3 sequences listed, 17% are singletons. Sequencing was performed on peripheral blood. These receptors were collected from an adult woman with stable Graves' hyperthyroidism.

This clonotype turned up a few times. The chain combines TRBV7-3 with TRBJ2-2, with 9 bases fitting TRBD2. The CDR3 sequence is 14 residues long. V dropped 6 bases and J dropped 4; count of bases not matched to a gene: 3. CDR1 is SGHTA and CDR2 is FQGTGA in the germline V gene. The CDR3, as DNA: TGTGCCAGCAGATGGCGGGAGGGCACCGGGGAGCTGTTTTTT. It is translated as CASRWREGTGELFF.

This clonotype was recorded many times. This chain joins TRBV20-1 and TRBJ1-3, with D tentatively TRBD1 (6 bases). The germline V and J ends were trimmed by 5 bases and 1 base, with 12 bases remaining between them. The germline V gene has CDR1 DFQATT and CDR2 SNEGSKA (reference sequence). The CDR3 runs to 14 residues. The CDR3: CSAPDRSSGNTIYF. The CDR3 bases are TGCAGTGCTCCTGACAGGTCTTCTGGAAACACCATATATTTT.

This clonotype was observed at least ten times. The chain joins TRBV10-1 to TRBJ2-5; TRBD1 agrees at 9 bases. CDR1 and CDR2 from the germline V gene are WNHNN and SYGVQD (reference sequence). The V gene end was trimmed by 7 bases and the J gene end by 2 bases; junction bases not matched to a gene: 5. CDR3 length equals 14 residues. The CDR3 coding sequence is TGCGCCAGCACGACAGGGGGGCCGCAAGAGACCCAGTACTTC. Protein sequence: CASTTGGPQETQYF.

This clonotype was seen ten or more times. This chain uses TRBV5-1 with TRBJ1-2; 7 nucleotides agree with TRBD1. This CDR3 is 15 amino acids long. The V segment lost 5 bases and the J segment 4 bases; nucleotides outside the gene matches: 11. Germline CDR1 reads SGHRS; CDR2 reads YFSETQ. The CDR3 protein is CASSYRQGPSYGYTF. CDR3 bases: TGCGCCAGCAGTTACCGACAGGGCCCTTCCTATGGCTACACCTTC.

This clonotype showed up many times. The chain couples TRBV6-2 or TRBV6-3 to TRBJ2-7, with a possible D match to TRBD1 (5 bases). The germline CDR1 and CDR2 sequences are MNHEY and SVGEGT. The germline V and J ends were trimmed by 2 bases and 4 bases, with 12 bases remaining between them. The CDR3 covers 14 residues. In DNA form, the CDR3 reads TGTGCCAGCAGTTACGACAGATTACAATACGAGCAGTACTTC. It translates to CASSYDRLQYEQYF.

Many counts were recorded for this clonotype. V gene TRBV11-2 combines with J gene TRBJ2-3, with TRBD2 matching 7 bases. The CDR3 consists of 16 residues. The germline gives CDR1 SGHAT, CDR2 FQNNGV. After removal of 1 base from V and 3 bases from J, the junction contained 7 bases not matched to a gene. The CDR3 sequence is CASSLVGRGFTDTQYF. The DNA of the CDR3 is TGTGCCAGCAGCTTAGTTGGGCGGGGGTTTACAGATACGCAGTATTTT.

The chain uses TRBV28 and TRBJ2-7; 9 bases are shared with TRBD2. The CDR3 length is 15 residues. The ends lost 5 bases at V and 7 bases at J; junction bases unmatched: 12. Germline-derived CDR1 and CDR2 are MDHEN and SYDVKM. In nucleotides, the CDR3 is TGTGCCAGCAGTCCCCGACTAGCGGAGGGGGGGGAGCAGTACTTC. As protein: CASSPRLAEGGEQYF. The variable domain in full, with the rest retrieved from reference TRBV28 and TRBJ2-7, is DVKVTQSSRYLVKRTGEKVFLECVQDMDHENMFWYRQDPGLGLRLIYFSYDVKMKEKGDIPEGYSVSREKKERFSLILESASTNQTSMYLCASSPRLAEGGEQYFGPGTRLTVT.

This clonotype showed up many times. V usage is TRBV6-1 and J usage is TRBJ1-6, with 8 bases fitting TRBD1. The CDR3 loop spans 17 amino acids. J lost 2 bases, V lost 2 bases, and 5 bases had no gene match. The V gene's germline CDR1 is MNHNS and CDR2 SASEGT. The CDR3 here is CASSELDRVTYNSPLHF. CDR3 coding DNA: TGTGCCAGCAGTGAACTGGACAGGGTAACCTATAATTCACCCCTCCACTTT.

Ten or more counts support this clonotype. This chain uses TRBV20-1 with TRBJ2-7, with D tentatively TRBD1 or TRBD2 (7 bases each). The V end was cut by 4 bases, the J end by 1 base, with 14 bases between. Germline lookup yields CDR1 DFQATT and CDR2 SNEGSKA (reference sequence). The CDR3 is made up of 14 amino acids. The CDR3 DNA is TGCAGTGCTACCCAGGGGGGGAGATCCTACGAGCAGTACTTC. Translation: CSATQGGRSYEQYF.

This clonotype was detected many times. The CDR3 sequence is CASRGLAGGGTQYF. The CDR3 DNA sequence: TGTGCCAGCAGAGGACTAGCGGGAGGAGGGACCCAGTACTTC. This chain joins TRBV2 and TRBJ2-5, with 14 bases identical to TRBD2. This CDR3 spans 14 amino acids. V lost 6 bases, J lost 7 bases, and 4 bases stayed unmatched. Per the germline V gene, CDR1 is SNHLY and CDR2 is FYNNEI.

This clonotype was observed many times. The J gene is TRBJ1-1, the V gene TRBV29-1; D uncertain. The CDR3 covers 12 residues. Germline assignment: CDR1 SQVTM and CDR2 ANQGSEA. Trimming removed 1 base from V and 3 bases from J, with 6 bases in between. In DNA, the CDR3 is TGCAGCGTTGAAGGGATGGACACTGAAGCTTTCTTT. Its translation: CSVEGMDTEAFF.

V and J are TRBV5-1 and TRBJ2-3; TRBD2 matches 7 bases. CDR3 size: 15 residues. V was clipped by 3 bases and J by 0 bases; unmatched bases: 4. Germline values: CDR1 SGHRS, CDR2 YFSETQ. CDR3 protein: CASSWSSGSTDTQYF. CDR3 DNA: TGCGCCAGCAGCTGGTCTAGCGGTAGCACAGATACGCAGTATTTT. Complete variable domain (other parts from reference TRBV5-1 and TRBJ2-3): KAGVTQTPRYLIKTRGQQVTLSCSPISGHRSVSWYQQTPGQGLQFLFEYFSETQRNKGNFPGRFSGRQFSNSRSEMNVSTLELGDSALYLCASSWSSGSTDTQYFGPGTRLTVL.

The sample holds many counts of this clonotype. The CDR3 region is CASRGDRFDYGYTF. CDR3 DNA sequence: TGTGCCAGCAGGGGGGACAGGTTTGACTATGGCTACACCTTC. The chain has TRBV2 and TRBJ1-2; TRBD1 aligns across 8 bases. CDR3 length: 14 residues. The V segment lost 6 bases and the J segment 3 bases; nucleotides outside the gene matches: 6. Germline V gene data show CDR1 as SNHLY and CDR2 as FYNNEI.

Ten or more counts support this clonotype. This chain connects TRBV3-1 to TRBJ2-5, with 7 bases lining up with TRBD1. With V trimmed by 3 bases and J by 7 bases, 2 bases remained unmatched. CDR3 length: 12 amino acids. Germline values: CDR1 LGHDT, CDR2 YNNKEL (reference sequence). The chain's CDR3 is CASSHRQGTQYF. The CDR3 coding sequence is TGTGCCAGCAGCCATAGACAGGGGACCCAGTACTTC.

This clonotype was picked up a small number of times. A read error may explain this, as a much larger clone is one base away. V and J are TRBV6-2 or TRBV6-3 and TRBJ2-7, with 7 nucleotides matching TRBD1. Germline V gives CDR1 MNHEY, CDR2 SVGEGT. This CDR3 is built from 12 residues. In DNA, the CDR3 is TGTGCCACCGGGACAGACCTATACGAGCGGTACTTC. Protein sequence: CATGTDLYERYF.

This clonotype was detected only a few times. The genes are TRBV27 and TRBJ1-6, with 8 bases matching TRBD1. Germline CDR1 MNHEY, CDR2 SMNVEV (reference sequence). This CDR3 region has 17 residues. The trim removed 6 bases at V and 4 bases at J, leaving 11 bases unmatched. CDR3 in DNA: TGTGCCAGCAGCCGCCGGGGGACAGGATTTTATAATTCACCCCTCCACTTT. Protein product: CASSRRGTGFYNSPLHF.

This clonotype was detected ten times or more. The chain links TRBV10-1 to TRBJ2-7, with D possibly matching TRBD2 (5 bases). Per germline, CDR1 WNHNN and CDR2 SYGVQD (reference sequence). This CDR3 is 14 amino acids long. The germline V and J ends were trimmed by 10 bases and 5 bases, with 21 bases remaining between them. CDR3 DNA sequence: TGCGCCACCCCGGGCCGCGTGGAGGAAGACGAGCAGTACTTC. This codes for CATPGRVEEDEQYF.

This clonotype was observed at least ten times. The chain has TRBV12-3 or TRBV12-4 and TRBJ2-2; 7 bases agree with TRBD1. The CDR3 contains 14 residues. Unmatched junction bases numbered 0, after V lost 1 base and J lost 4 bases. DNA of the CDR3: TGTGCCAGCAGTTTAGACAGGGGCACCGGGGAGCTGTTTTTT. Translating it yields CASSLDRGTGELFF.

This clonotype was recorded a few times. This chain connects TRBV5-4 to TRBJ2-6; D is ambiguous. The germline V gene has CDR1 SGHNT and CDR2 YYREEE (reference sequence). V dropped 4 bases and J dropped 0 bases, with 8 bases sitting between them. CDR3 length equals 15 residues. CDR3 sequence reads: CASSPGHSGANVLTF. The CDR3 nucleotides are TGTGCCAGCAGCCCGGGTCACTCTGGGGCCAACGTCCTGACTTTC.

This clonotype has ten or more counts. This chain links TRBV28 with TRBJ2-2, with 8 bases lining up with TRBD1. The CDR3 consists of 15 residues. The ends lost 1 base at V and 6 bases at J; junction bases unmatched: 4. CDR1 and CDR2 (germline): MDHEN, SYDVKM. The DNA of the CDR3 is TGTGCCAGCAGTTTATCGACACAGGGGGCCGGGGAGCTGTTTTTT. Translation: CASSLSTQGAGELFF.

This clonotype appeared many times. The chain carries TRBV7-2 and TRBJ2-2; D possibly corresponds to TRBD2 (6 bases). V shed 4 bases and J shed 1 base, with 10 bases lying between them. Germline CDR1 and CDR2: SGHTA and FQGNSA. The CDR3 totals 15 residues. CDR3: CASSSRDWNTGELFF. The CDR3 DNA is TGTGCCAGCAGCTCCCGGGACTGGAACACCGGGGAGCTGTTTTTT.

The chain employs TRBV12-5 and TRBJ1-1; weak D call: TRBD1 (6 bases). The germline V gene has CDR1 LGHNT and CDR2 FRNRAP. The CDR3 totals 13 residues. V gave up 6 bases and J gave up 2 bases, with 10 bases separating them. The CDR3 loop is CASGPGANTEAFF. As DNA, the CDR3 is TGTGCTAGTGGCCCGGGGGCCAACACTGAAGCTTTCTTT.

This clonotype was counted many times. This chain links TRBV27 with TRBJ2-7, with 8 bases that match TRBD1. CDR3 size: 16 residues. From germline, CDR1 is MNHEY and CDR2 SMNVEV (reference sequence). V lost 5 bases and J lost 4; bases outside the gene matches: 13. The DNA for the CDR3 is TGTGCCAGCAGTGCGACAGGGGCACCTACCCTTTACGAGCAGTACTTC. Translated, it gives CASSATGAPTLYEQYF.

The table lists this clonotype with many counts. CDR3 loop: CASSLQAPGNTIYF. CDR3 nucleotide sequence: TGTGCCAGCAGCCTACAAGCCCCTGGAAACACCATATATTTT. V is TRBV7-2 and J is TRBJ1-3, with D unresolved. CDR3 length: 14 amino acids. V dropped 5 bases and J dropped 2 bases, with 10 bases sitting between them. Germline CDR1 SGHTA, CDR2 FQGNSA.

This clonotype appeared many times. The chain joins TRBV30 to TRBJ1-2; D is ambiguous. Per the germline V gene, CDR1 is GTSNPN and CDR2 is SVGIG (reference sequence). V was cut by 1 base and J by 0 bases, with 24 bases left in between. CDR3 length equals 19 residues. CDR3 nucleotide sequence: TGTGCCTGGAGTGGACCCCGTACGTCGGTAGGCGTTACTAACTATGGCTACACCTTC. It specifies CAWSGPRTSVGVTNYGYTF.

The chain uses TRBV6-5 and TRBJ1-2; D not resolved. The ends were cut back, 2 bases at V and 2 bases at J, with 9 bases in the middle. Germline-derived CDR1 and CDR2 are MNHEY and SVGAGI. This CDR3 spans 14 amino acids. CDR3 coding DNA: TGTGCCAGCAGTTACGTGGACGGAAACTATGGCTACACCTTC. Translation: CASSYVDGNYGYTF.

This clonotype was counted a few times. V usage is TRBV6-2 or TRBV6-3 and J usage is TRBJ1-5; no clear D gene. The V gene lost 6 bases and the J gene lost 3 bases, with 18 bases spanning the gap. Germline V CDR1 and CDR2: MNHEY, SVGEGT. CDR3 size: 16 residues. CDR3 protein: CASRTRSGRVNQPQHF. The CDR3 region has the DNA TGTGCCAGCAGGACCCGGTCAGGTCGGGTCAATCAGCCCCAGCATTTT.

This clonotype has at least ten counts. The rearrangement joins TRBV19 to TRBJ2-5; 9 bases are shared with TRBD1. The V gene end was trimmed by 6 bases and the J gene end by 5 bases; junction bases not matched to a gene: 4. Germline V gives CDR1 LNHDA, CDR2 SQIVND (reference sequence). The CDR3 is 13 residues long. For the CDR3, the DNA is TGTGCCAGTAGGGGACAGGGAACGGAGACCCAGTACTTC. The encoded protein is CASRGQGTETQYF.

Of note for this clonotype: A much more abundant neighbour one base away suggests this may be a read error. The V gene is TRBV6-2 or TRBV6-3, the J gene TRBJ1-6, with D perhaps TRBD1 (6 bases). The CDR3 contains 12 residues. Germline V gives CDR1 MNHEY, CDR2 SVGEGT. Trimming stripped 11 bases from V and 12 bases from J, with 17 bases between. DNA of the CDR3: TGTGCCGACGGAAAAGGGGGGAGACCCCTCCACTTT. It translates to CADGKGGRPLHF.

This clonotype was observed at least ten times. The chain employs TRBV20-1 and TRBJ2-5; TRBD1 matches 8 bases. Losses at the gene ends were 8 bases for V and 2 bases for J; bases not matched to a gene: 13. This CDR3 spans 15 amino acids. The germline gives CDR1 DFQATT, CDR2 SNEGSKA (reference sequence). DNA for the CDR3: TGCAGTCCTAAATCTAGCACAGGGGGGCAAGAGACCCAGTACTTC. Its translation is CSPKSSTGGQETQYF.

V usage is TRBV7-9 and J usage is TRBJ1-2; 8 positions match TRBD1. Looked up from germline, CDR1 is SEHNR and CDR2 is FQNEAQ (reference sequence). V dropped 6 bases and J dropped 6; count of bases not matched to a gene: 6. This CDR3 contains 13 residues. CDR3 amino acids: CASSTGTGNGYTF. The CDR3 coding sequence is TGTGCCAGCAGTACGGGGACAGGAAATGGCTACACCTTC.